These T cell receptor beta chains were read from a single sample in a study of naive and memory T cell subsets. TCRdb called the UMI-ligation and nested PCR reads again in MiXCR, with one record for every CDR3 protein. The sample has around 18,000 distinct CDR3 sequences, 8.7% seen once; the top ten hold roughly 23%. The sample was central memory CD8+ T cells from blood. These receptors were collected from a human donor in good health. Each CDR3 is given with its conserved first and last residue. The D gene is left open where the match is weak. Some rows mark clone size as missing; the rest say once, few, many or name a class of expanded clone.

j_call	v_call	clone_size	d_call	cdr3_nt	cdr3_aa
TRBJ2-7	TRBV6-5	few	-	TGTGCCACCCGAACGATAGCGGCCTCCTACGAGCAGTACTTC	CATRTIAASYEQYF
TRBJ2-5	TRBV2	-	-	TGTGCCAGCAGTGATCGGGCACAAGAGACCCAGTACTTC	CASSDRAQETQYF
TRBJ2-1	TRBV6-5	-	-	TGTGCCAGCAGTTACCAGCCTGGGTCCTACAATGAGCAGTTCTTC	CASSYQPGSYNEQFF
TRBJ2-7	TRBV5-6	-	-	TGTGCCAGCAGCTTCCGGCAGGCCTACGAGCAGTACTTC	CASSFRQAYEQYF
TRBJ2-2	TRBV10-3	-	TRBD1	TGTGCCATCAGTGCTTTCAGGGGGCAGGTCACCGGGGAGCTGTTTTTT	CAISAFRGQVTGELFF
TRBJ2-2	TRBV15	few	-	TGTGCCACCCAGCTAATTGGGTGGCGCGGTGTTGAAGGGGAGCTGTTTTTT	CATQLIGWRGVEGELFF
TRBJ2-2	TRBV5-4	-	-	TGTGCCAGCAGCTTGATTCAGGGGACGACCGGGGAGCTGTTTTTT	CASSLIQGTTGELFF
TRBJ2-7	TRBV4-3	-	-	TGCGCCAGCAGCCAGGGCGAGGGAGATGTATACGAGCAGTACTTC	CASSQGEGDVYEQYF
TRBJ1-1	TRBV15	many	-	TGTGCCACCAGCAGAGGAACGGAGGGGACTGAAGCTTTCTTT	CATSRGTEGTEAFF
TRBJ1-6	TRBV7-9	few	-	TGTGCCAGCAGCTCGGCCTCCTGGGATTCACCCCTCCACTTT	CASSSASWDSPLHF
TRBJ2-7	TRBV20-1	-	TRBD1	TGCAGTGCAGCCCGGGACAGGGAACCATACGAGCAGTACTTC	CSAARDREPYEQYF
TRBJ2-1	TRBV6-4	many	TRBD1	TGTGCCAGCAGCCAGGGGGATTCAGTCGATGAGCAGTTCTTC	CASSQGDSVDEQFF
TRBJ2-7	TRBV7-8	many	-	TGTGCCAGCAGCTTAACCCTCGACAGTTCCTACGAGCAGTACTTC	CASSLTLDSSYEQYF
TRBJ2-1	TRBV5-1	few	-	TGCGCCAGCAGCTTGGTCTCCACTAGTGTCTACTACAATGAGCAGTTCTTC	CASSLVSTSVYYNEQFF
TRBJ2-6	TRBV12-5	many	-	TGTGCTAGTGGTTTGGAGACCTTCACGGGGGCCAACGTCCTGACTTTC	CASGLETFTGANVLTF
TRBJ2-2	TRBV20-1	medium-sized	-	TGCAGTGCCAAGGGGGTTCACGACACCGGGGAGCTGTTTTTT	CSAKGVHDTGELFF
TRBJ1-5	TRBV20-1	medium-sized	-	TGCAGTGCTCTAGCCTTAGGCGAGGGCAATCAGCCCCAGCATTTT	CSALALGEGNQPQHF
TRBJ2-7	TRBV9	few	-	TGTGCCAGCAGCGTAGCCCCCGGGGGCTACGAGCAGTACTTC	CASSVAPGGYEQYF
TRBJ1-5	TRBV6-2/TRBV6-3	many	-	TGTGCCAGCAGTTACGACGCAGGGAGCCAGCCCCAGCATTTT	CASSYDAGSQPQHF
TRBJ2-5	TRBV20-1	many	TRBD2	TGCAGTGCCTCCGGGGAGCGGGAGGAGTCCACACAAGAGACCCAGTACTTC	CSASGEREESTQETQYF
TRBJ2-7	TRBV20-1	many	TRBD2	TGCAGTGCTAGATCTCTGGCGGGAGGGGACTACGAGCAGTACTTC	CSARSLAGGDYEQYF
TRBJ2-3	TRBV4-1	-	-	TGCGCCAGCAGCCCACCCCTTGATCCAGATACGCAGTATTTT	CASSPPLDPDTQYF
TRBJ1-2	TRBV5-5	many	-	TGTGCCAGCAGATACGACACCTCCTACTATGGCTACACCTTC	CASRYDTSYYGYTF
TRBJ2-5	TRBV4-3	few	-	TGCGCCAGCAGCCTGGTCAGGTATCAAGAGACCCAGTACTTC	CASSLVRYQETQYF
TRBJ2-7	TRBV28	-	TRBD1	TGTGCCAGCAGACCCCGGCCCGGACAGGGTTGGTCCTACGAGCAGTACTTC	CASRPRPGQGWSYEQYF
TRBJ1-1	TRBV28	few	TRBD1	TGTGCCAGCGCCGATCGACAGGGTGAAGCTTTCTTT	CASADRQGEAFF
TRBJ1-1	TRBV20-1	many	TRBD1	TGCAGTGCTAGACACCGGGACAGGGCGACTGAAGCTTTCTTT	CSARHRDRATEAFF
TRBJ2-1	TRBV7-9	-	TRBD2	TGTGCCAGCAGGGGGACTAGCGGGAGGGAAGGATCCTACAATGAGCAGTTCTTC	CASRGTSGREGSYNEQFF
TRBJ2-7	TRBV9	many	-	TGTGCCAGCAGCCCTGTCACAGGGTCCTACGAGCAGTACTTC	CASSPVTGSYEQYF
TRBJ2-7	TRBV6-2/TRBV6-3	many	TRBD2	TGTGCCAGCAGTTACACTAGCGGCTCCTACGAGCAGTACTTC	CASSYTSGSYEQYF
TRBJ2-7	TRBV6-2/TRBV6-3	medium-sized	-	TGTGCCAGCTCCAGTGGGTCAGGGCCCCACGAGCAGTACTTC	CASSSGSGPHEQYF
TRBJ1-2	TRBV6-5	few	-	TGTGCCAGCGGGTGGGTCGACAGAGAATCTAACTATGGCTACACCTTC	CASGWVDRESNYGYTF
TRBJ2-7	TRBV27	few	TRBD1	TGTGCCAGCAGTTTACTACAGGGGGTCGGGCACGAGCAGTACTTC	CASSLLQGVGHEQYF
TRBJ2-6	TRBV6-4	large	-	TGTGCCAGCAGTGAGGGGGCTGGGGCCAACGTCCTGACTTTC	CASSEGAGANVLTF